The rows below give T cell receptor beta chains drawn from one sample of a study of blood T cell repertoires in COVID-19. TCRdb's copy holds only in-frame clones and misses some; the assay was immunoSEQ multiplex PCR. The sample contains fewer than 450,000 clones, about 90% of which appear only once. Sequenced sample: peripheral blood. The receptors derive from a woman in her forties or fifties with COVID-19, enrolled during active disease. Both conserved end residues are part of each CDR3. A D gene is named only where the DNA matches it firmly. Clone sizes are given selectively: once, few, many, or a class where the clone is expanded.

V gene	J gene	clone size	D gene	CDR3 protein	CDR3 DNA
TRBV25-1	TRBJ1-1	-	-	CASSEIRAETEAFF	TGTGCCAGCAGTGAGATCAGGGCAGAGACTGAAGCTTTCTTT
TRBV7-8	TRBJ1-1	-	TRBD1	CASSRRGGGQGNTEAFF	TGTGCCAGCAGTCGACGTGGGGGAGGACAGGGGAACACTGAAGCTTTCTTT
TRBV6-5	TRBJ2-2	-	TRBD2	CASSSGTSGSGELFF	TGTGCCAGCAGTAGCGGTACTAGCGGGAGCGGGGAGCTGTTTTTT
TRBV6-5	TRBJ2-7	few	TRBD1	CASSLTGGPYEQYF	TGTGCCAGCAGTTTGACAGGGGGTCCCTACGAGCAGTACTTC
TRBV11-3	TRBJ2-5	-	-	CASSLPPKGETQYF	TGTGCCAGCAGCCTCCCACCTAAGGGGGAGACCCAGTACTTC
TRBV27	TRBJ2-4	-	-	CASSTSRLAKNIQYF	TGTGCCAGTTCTACCTCACGCTTAGCCAAAAACATTCAGTACTTC
TRBV10-3	TRBJ2-7	-	TRBD1	CAISGGTGNHEQYF	TGTGCCATCAGTGGTGGGACAGGAAATCACGAGCAGTACTTC
TRBV30	TRBJ1-4	once	-	CAWSEGGSREKLFF	TGTGCCTGGAGTGAGGGGGGGTCGAGGGAAAAACTGTTTTTT
TRBV18	TRBJ2-2	-	-	CASSPTAYTGELFF	TGTGCCAGCTCACCAACTGCGTACACCGGGGAGCTGTTTTTT
TRBV7-2	TRBJ2-1	-	-	CASSLQLSDSYNEQFF	TGTGCCAGCAGCTTACAGCTCAGCGACTCCTACAATGAGCAGTTCTTC
TRBV10-3	TRBJ1-1	-	-	CAIRGGGASNTEAFF	TGTGCCATCCGGGGGGGCGGGGCCTCGAACACTGAAGCTTTCTTT
TRBV24-1	TRBJ2-3	-	-	CATSDFPSDTQYF	TGTGCCACCAGTGATTTTCCCTCAGATACGCAGTATTTT
TRBV19	TRBJ2-1	-	-	CASSIDGHPSSYNEQFF	TGTGCCAGTAGTATAGATGGGCACCCGAGCTCCTACAATGAGCAGTTCTTC
TRBV6-1	TRBJ2-5	-	-	CASSAVAGQGVGTQYF	TGTGCCAGCAGTGCCGTAGCGGGACAGGGCGTGGGGACCCAGTACTTC
TRBV7-2	TRBJ2-7	once	TRBD2	CASSPGLAAYEQYF	TGTGCCAGCAGCCCGGGACTAGCGGCCTACGAGCAGTACTTC
TRBV19	TRBJ1-6	-	TRBD1	CASSIADRANSPLHF	TGTGCCAGTAGTATAGCCGACAGGGCCAATTCACCCCTCCACTTT
TRBV4-1	TRBJ2-3	once	TRBD2	CASSQVAGGASDTQYF	TGCGCCAGCAGCCAAGTGGCGGGGGGCGCTTCAGATACGCAGTATTTT
TRBV3-1/TRBV3-2	TRBJ2-7	-	TRBD2	CASTPTGRYEQYF	TGTGCCAGCACTCCAACCGGGAGGTACGAGCAGTACTTC
TRBV3-1/TRBV3-2	TRBJ2-5	-	-	CASSRQETQYF	TGTGCCAGCAGTCGTCAAGAGACCCAGTACTTC
TRBV7-9	TRBJ1-1	-	TRBD1	CASSLVGTGVTEAFF	TGTGCCAGCAGCTTAGTTGGGACAGGGGTAACTGAAGCTTTCTTT
TRBV5-5	TRBJ2-7	once	-	CASSFFEVEYEQYF	TGTGCCAGCAGCTTTTTCGAGGTTGAGTACGAGCAGTACTTC
TRBV18	TRBJ2-1	-	TRBD2	CASSRGTTSGSNEQFF	TGTGCCAGCTCACGTGGTACAACTAGCGGCTCCAATGAGCAGTTCTTC
TRBV2	TRBJ1-1	few	-	CASSKENKNTEAFF	TGTGCCAGCAGTAAGGAGAACAAGAACACTGAAGCTTTCTTT
TRBV19	TRBJ1-1	-	-	CASSIVRDVTEAFF	TGTGCCAGTAGTATAGTGCGGGATGTGACTGAAGCTTTCTTT
TRBV27	TRBJ1-5	-	TRBD1	CASSLSDRWPNQPQHF	TGTGCCAGCAGTTTATCGGACAGGTGGCCCAATCAGCCCCAGCATTTT
TRBV27	TRBJ1-6	-	TRBD1	CASSFDRENSPLHF	TGTGCCAGCAGTTTCGACAGGGAGAATTCACCCCTCCACTTT
TRBV12-5	TRBJ2-4	many	TRBD1	CASGLDRDREHIQYF	TGTGCTAGTGGTTTGGACCGGGACAGGGAACACATTCAGTACTTC
TRBV4-2	TRBJ1-4	few	TRBD1	CASNRQQGGPNEKLFF	TGTGCCAGCAACAGACAACAGGGGGGACCTAATGAAAAACTGTTTTTT
TRBV7-2	TRBJ1-1	-	TRBD1	CASSRQGYYTEAFF	TGTGCCAGCAGTAGACAGGGATATTACACTGAAGCTTTCTTT
TRBV18	TRBJ1-1	-	-	CASSPRETEAFF	TGTGCCAGCTCACCGAGGGAGACTGAAGCTTTCTTT
TRBV24-1	TRBJ2-5	-	-	CATSDGWTQETQYF	TGTGCCACCAGTGATGGCTGGACTCAAGAGACCCAGTACTTC
TRBV5-6	TRBJ2-7	-	TRBD1	CASSSPFGILGGDEQYF	TGTGCCAGCAGCTCCCCCTTCGGGATTTTAGGGGGCGATGAGCAGTACTTC
TRBV7-2	TRBJ1-2	-	TRBD1	CASSPLQGLGYTF	TGTGCCAGCAGCCCACTACAGGGGTTGGGCTACACCTTC
TRBV11-1	TRBJ2-7	-	TRBD2	CASSSGGAYEQYF	TGTGCCAGCAGCTCGGGGGGGGCCTACGAGCAGTACTTC
TRBV19	TRBJ2-7	-	-	CASSLRWGHYEQYF	TGTGCCAGTAGTCTACGATGGGGCCACTACGAGCAGTACTTC